Listed here are 21 T cell receptor beta chains from one sample, sequenced in a study of neurological immune-mediated disorders. TCRdb re-analysed the 5' RACE reads in MiXCR, keeping a single row per CDR3 protein. The sample holds fewer than 85,000 distinct CDR3 sequences; roughly 4.9% are singletons and the top ten take 2% to 2.5%. Source material: PBMCs. The receptors stem from a woman aged 70-85 years with multiple sclerosis.

This clonotype was recorded many times. The chain uses TRBV5-4 and TRBJ2-2; D is undetermined. The V gene lost 0 bases and the J gene lost 7 bases, with 4 bases spanning the gap. The CDR3 runs 12 residues. CDR1 and CDR2 from the germline V gene are SGHNT and YYREEE (reference sequence). The CDR3 loop reads CASSLVGGELFF. The CDR3 bases are TGTGCCAGCAGCTTGGTTGGCGGGGAGCTGTTTTTT.

V usage is TRBV6-5 and J usage is TRBJ1-2; D ambiguous. This CDR3 region has 11 residues. Germline lookup yields CDR1 MNHEY and CDR2 SVGAGI. Deletions cut 0 bases from V and 10 bases from J, with 6 bases between. CDR3 residues: CASSYSGYYTF. The CDR3 nucleotides read TGTGCCAGCAGTTACTCCGGATACTACACCTTC.

Many counts were recorded for this clonotype. This chain links TRBV7-8 with TRBJ1-6, with D unclear. This CDR3 region has 15 residues. V was cut by 5 bases and J by 3 bases, with 11 bases left in between. CDR1 is SGHVS and CDR2 is FQNEAQ in the germline V gene. Written as DNA, the CDR3 is TGTGCCAGCAGCCCGGGAGCCTTCTATAATTCACCCCTCCACTTT. It codes for CASSPGAFYNSPLHF. Supplemented by reference TRBV7-8 and TRBJ1-6, the full variable domain reads GAGVSQSPRYKVAKRGQDVALRCDPISGHVSLFWYQQALGQGPEFLTYFQNEAQLDKSGLPSDRFFAERPEGSVSTLKIQRTQQEDSAVYLCASSPGAFYNSPLHFGNGTRLTVT.

This clonotype was detected ten times or more. The V call is TRBV4-1, the J call TRBJ2-7, with a possible D match to TRBD1 (6 bases). Looked up from germline, CDR1 is MGHRA and CDR2 is YSYEKL. The CDR3 totals 16 residues. Trimming took off 3 bases at V and 3 bases at J, with 18 bases between the two ends. CDR3 amino acids: CASSHDAYRDLYEQYF. The CDR3 DNA is TGCGCCAGCAGCCATGATGCCTACAGGGATCTCTACGAGCAGTACTTC.

This clonotype was recorded at least ten times. The chain recombines TRBV7-2 with TRBJ1-5; no clear D gene. Trimming stripped 2 bases from V and 6 bases from J, with 17 bases between. Looked up from germline, CDR1 is SGHTA and CDR2 is FQGNSA. This CDR3 spans 16 amino acids. The CDR3 region is CASSLLAPDNGQPQHF. The DNA of the CDR3 is TGTGCCAGCAGCTTATTGGCCCCCGATAATGGTCAGCCCCAGCATTTT. Filled out from reference TRBV7-2 and TRBJ1-5, the complete variable domain reads GAGVSQSPSNKVTEKGKDVELRCDPISGHTALYWYRQSLGQGLEFLIYFQGNSAPDKSGLPSDRFSAERTGGSVSTLTIQRTQQEDSAVYLCASSLLAPDNGQPQHFGDGTRLSIL.

This clonotype was detected many times. The rearrangement links TRBV20-1 to TRBJ2-7; weak D call: TRBD1 (5 bases). The CDR3 loop spans 12 amino acids. Trimming stripped 4 bases from V and 3 bases from J, with 10 bases between. Germline CDR1 reads DFQATT; CDR2 reads SNEGSKA (reference sequence). The CDR3 spells CSAIKDSYEQYF. The CDR3 region has the DNA TGCAGTGCTATCAAAGACAGCTACGAGCAGTACTTC.

This clonotype was recorded at least ten times. The rearrangement uses TRBV20-1 and TRBJ1-2, with unresolved D. The length of the CDR3 is 14 residues. V lost 0 bases, J lost 5 bases, and 13 bases lay in between. Germline CDR1 is DFQATT and CDR2 is SNEGSKA (reference sequence). For the CDR3, the DNA is TGCAGTGCTAGAGATTTACGGCCCTTATATGGCTACACCTTC. It translates to CSARDLRPLYGYTF.

This clonotype was detected many times. The V call is TRBV7-2, the J call TRBJ2-1; possibly TRBD1 or TRBD2 for D (7 bases each). This CDR3 is built from 15 residues. V shed 5 bases and J shed 8 bases, with 19 bases lying between them. CDR1 is SGHTA, CDR2 FQGNSA, per germline. The CDR3 nucleotides read TGTGCCAGCAGCCAGAACAGGGGAGGGGTAGATGAGCAGTTCTTC. Translating it yields CASSQNRGGVDEQFF. Based on the CDR3 plus reference TRBV7-2 and TRBJ2-1, the full variable domain is GAGVSQSPSNKVTEKGKDVELRCDPISGHTALYWYRQSLGQGLEFLIYFQGNSAPDKSGLPSDRFSAERTGGSVSTLTIQRTQQEDSAVYLCASSQNRGGVDEQFFGPGTRLTVL.

This clonotype has only a few counts. The CDR3: CASSLRNYYEQYF. The CDR3 DNA sequence: TGTGCCAGCAGCCTCAGGAACTACTACGAGCAGTACTTC. The V and J genes are TRBV3-1 and TRBJ2-7, with D hard to call. The V end was cut by 4 bases, the J end by 3 bases, with 10 bases between. Germline V CDR1 and CDR2: LGHDT, YNNKEL (reference sequence). CDR3 length equals 13 residues.

As to this clonotype: A much more abundant neighbour one base away suggests this may be a read error. J is TRBJ2-7 and V is TRBV27; D is tentatively TRBD1 or TRBD2 (6 bases each). CDR1 is MNHEY and CDR2 is SMNVEV in the germline V gene (reference sequence). V was clipped by 5 bases and J by 5 bases, with 16 bases between them. The CDR3 has 14 residues. CDR3 region: CASSLGKGGHEQYF. CDR3 in DNA: TGTGCCAGCAGTCTGGGAAAGGGGGGCCACGAGCAGTACTTC.

This clonotype was picked up many times. V gene TRBV6-5 combines with J gene TRBJ1-6; D is ambiguous. Looked up from germline, CDR1 is MNHEY and CDR2 is SVGAGI. Trimming pared 0 bases from V and 6 bases from J, leaving 12 bases between. This CDR3 contains 16 residues. CDR3 sequence: CASSYSIYSPNSPLHF. CDR3 sequence (DNA): TGTGCCAGCAGTTACTCGATTTACAGTCCTAATTCACCCCTCCACTTT.

With respect to this clonotype: The junction departs from germline at one end; a sequencing error may be responsible. This rearrangement joins TRBV20-1 to TRBJ2-5, with 9 bases identical to TRBD1. Germline CDR1 reads DFQATT; CDR2 reads SNEGSKA (reference sequence). The CDR3 has 15 residues. The CDR3 sequence: CIARGTGIGKETQYF. For the CDR3, the DNA is TGCATTGCTAGAGGGACAGGGATTGGCAAAGAGACCCAGTACTTC.

The V gene is TRBV6-5, the J gene TRBJ2-7; D is possibly TRBD1 or TRBD2 (5 bases each). Trimming took 4 bases from V and 4 from J, leaving 14 bases between them. Germline CDR1 MNHEY, CDR2 SVGAGI. The CDR3 totals 14 residues. The CDR3 is CASSLGRPGYEQYF. As DNA, the CDR3 is TGTGCCAGCAGTTTGGGACGGCCCGGGTACGAGCAGTACTTC.

This clonotype was detected many times. The chain joins TRBV6-1 to TRBJ2-2; 10 nucleotides line up with TRBD2. The CDR3 runs 16 residues. The V segment lost 6 bases and the J segment 6 bases; nucleotides outside the gene matches: 10. Germline CDR1 and CDR2: MNHNS and SASEGT. CDR3 bases: TGTGCCAGCAGCCTCCCGGGACTAGCGTCCCCCGGGGAGCTGTTTTTT. Translation gives CASSLPGLASPGELFF.

This clonotype was found many times. This chain joins TRBV4-1 and TRBJ2-2; a weak D match, TRBD2 (6 bases). Trimming took 3 bases from V and 4 from J, leaving 21 bases between them. Germline loops: CDR1 MGHRA, CDR2 YSYEKL. The CDR3 loop spans 18 amino acids. The CDR3 DNA reads TGCGCCAGCAGCCATCTTAAAGCGCTAGCGATGCTCACCGGGGAGCTGTTTTTT. Translated, it gives CASSHLKALAMLTGELFF.

This clonotype was seen ten or more times. The chain has TRBV9 and TRBJ2-3, with a tentative D call TRBD2 (6 bases). The CDR3 sequence is 14 residues long. Germline lookup yields CDR1 SGDLS and CDR2 YYNGEE. The V end was cut by 9 bases, the J end by 0 bases, with 14 bases between. CDR3 protein: CATNSGDSTDTQYF. CDR3 in DNA: TGTGCCACCAATAGCGGAGATAGCACAGATACGCAGTATTTT.

This clonotype has ten or more counts. V gene TRBV10-1 combines with J gene TRBJ1-1; D uncertain. Germline V gene lookup returns CDR1 WNHNN and CDR2 SYGVQD (reference sequence). The CDR3 has 15 residues. V dropped 0 bases and J dropped 5 bases, with 13 bases sitting between them. The CDR3 region is CASSESGPPGTEAFF. In nucleotides, the CDR3 is TGCGCCAGCAGTGAGTCCGGCCCTCCGGGGACTGAAGCTTTCTTT.

This clonotype was found many times. The V call is TRBV6-6, the J call TRBJ2-3; 11 nucleotides align to TRBD2. Germline V gene data show CDR1 as MNHNY and CDR2 as SVGAGI (reference sequence). The CDR3 sequence is 18 residues long. Trimming removed 5 bases from V and 0 bases from J; junction bases left unmatched: 10. CDR3 coding DNA: TGTGCCAGCAGTACCCCTCTAGCGGGAGGCCCAAGCACAGATACGCAGTATTTT. As protein: CASSTPLAGGPSTDTQYF.

There are many counts of this clonotype. The chain combines TRBV7-6 with TRBJ2-5, with 8 bases aligning to TRBD2. The CDR3 spans 16 residues. V lost 5 bases to trimming and J lost 6 bases; unmatched junction nucleotides: 14. The germline V gene has CDR1 SGHVS and CDR2 FNYEAQ. This chain's CDR3 is CASSPSGGGGRQTQYF. The CDR3 DNA reads as TGTGCCAGCAGCCCCAGTGGGGGCGGGGGGCGTCAGACCCAGTACTTC.

This clonotype has a count of ten or more. The DNA for the CDR3 is TGCGCCAGCAGTGCCACAGGGGGAAAGGACACCGGGGAGCTGTTTTTT. Residues: CASSATGGKDTGELFF. The V and J genes are TRBV5-1 and TRBJ2-2; 8 bases are shared with TRBD1. Unmatched junction bases numbered 9, after V lost 5 bases and J lost 3 bases. The CDR3 consists of 16 residues. The germline gives CDR1 SGHRS, CDR2 YFSETQ.

The table lists this clonotype with many counts. The chain has TRBV20-1 and TRBJ2-3; D might be TRBD2 (5 bases). Germline CDR1 is DFQATT and CDR2 is SNEGSKA (reference sequence). CDR3 length: 13 residues. V lost 5 bases and J lost 2, with 11 bases in between. The CDR3 sequence: CSAQAEPTDTQYF. CDR3 bases: TGCAGTGCTCAAGCGGAACCCACAGATACGCAGTATTTT.